The subject of this entry is one T cell receptor (beta chain). This entry comes from a study of shared clonotypes between healthy human individuals. The overall study: The donor group consisted of two women and three men, aged 18 to 49.

The authors' processing: Filtering differed, since immunoSEQ gave only junction sequences and no quality scores. Libraries were prepared by immunoSEQ multiplex PCR; TCRdb keeps only in-frame clonotypes and omits some of them. V and J calls and clone size are as listed in that table; D and trimming were resolved from the DNA. Seen here are about 2 million clones, 95% observed once, and the top ten hold under 0.15%. Input material: naive CD4+ T cells sorted from blood. This sample's subset: CD45RA+ positively selected. This clonotype was obtained from a man in his late teens or twenties in good health.

DNA for the CDR3: TGTGCCAGCTCACCCACTAGCGTTCCCTCCTACGAGCAGTACTTC. It encodes CASSPTSVPSYEQYF. The chain employs TRBV18 and TRBJ2-7, with 7 positions matching TRBD2. CDR1 is KGHSH, CDR2 LQKENI, per germline. This CDR3 contains 15 residues. With V trimmed by 3 bases and J by 0 bases, 5 bases remained unmatched.